A single sample gave rise to the 16 T cell receptor beta chains below, sequenced in a study of PD-1 blockade in classical Hodgkin lymphoma. Time point: cycle 4 day 1 (C4D1), after about 6 weeks of nivolumab. Relapse after autologous stem cell transplantation occurred in every patient, and brentuximab vedotin exposure varied. Starting with thawed PBMCs, CD4+ T cells were purified by magnetic negative selection. Data came from immunoSEQ multiplex PCR; TCRdb stores just in-frame clones and leaves some out. The sample has approximately 11,000 clones; roughly four fifths are singletons. The sequencing here drew on CD4+ T cells from blood, taken before the fourth cycle of nivolumab. These receptors originate from a human donor with classical Hodgkin lymphoma.

This clone was observed a few times. This sequence joins TRBV2 and TRBJ2-1, with a tentative D call TRBD1 (6 bases). The germline CDR1 and CDR2 sequences are SNHLY and FYNNEI. This CDR3 spans 15 amino acids. V was shortened by 4 bases and J by 5 bases, with 15 bases between the two germline ends. CDR3 sequence: CASSARGSRNNEQFF. The DNA for the CDR3 is TGTGCCAGCAGTGCTAGGGGGAGTCGGAACAATGAGCAGTTCTTC.

Only one count was recorded for this clone. The rearrangement joins TRBV10-3 to TRBJ2-1; 13 bases map to TRBD2. This CDR3 comprises 14 residues. Per the germline V gene, CDR1 is ENHRY and CDR2 is SYGVKD. With 11 bases clipped from V and 5 bases from J, the junction kept 6 bases outside the gene matches. This chain's CDR3 is CAVRGLAGDNEQFF. For the CDR3, the DNA is TGTGCCGTCCGAGGACTAGCGGGAGACAATGAGCAGTTCTTC.

The rearrangement joins TRBV6-4 to TRBJ1-2; 11 nucleotides agree with TRBD1. Trimming cost V 7 bases and J 3 bases; bases outside gene matches: 4. CDR1 and CDR2 from the germline V gene are MRHNA and SNTAGT. There are 14 residues in the CDR3. In nucleotides, the CDR3 is TGTGCCAGCAATCAGGGACAGGGGGACTATGGCTACACCTTC. Translated: CASNQGQGDYGYTF.

The gene calls are TRBV28 and TRBJ2-3; the D is unclear. The CDR3 covers 14 residues. CDR1 MDHEN and CDR2 SYDVKM come from the germline V gene. V lost 11 bases to trimming and J lost 0 bases, with 15 bases between them. In DNA form, the CDR3 reads TGTGCCGGCTCGAGCGAGACTAGCACAGATACGCAGTATTTT. The encoded protein is CAGSSETSTDTQYF.

J is TRBJ1-2 and V is TRBV30; D unclear. CDR3 size: 13 residues. Germline CDR1 and CDR2: GTSNPN and SVGIG (reference sequence). V was pared by 3 bases and J by 4 bases, with 12 bases between. The CDR3 here is CAWRGNVAYGYTF. The CDR3 DNA reads as TGTGCCTGGAGGGGAAACGTTGCCTATGGCTACACCTTC. Complete variable domain (other parts from reference TRBV30 and TRBJ1-2): SQTIHQWPATLVQPVGSPLSLECTVEGTSNPNLYWYRQAAGRGLQLLFYSVGIGQISSEVPQNLSASRPQDRQFILSSKKLLLSDSGFYLCAWRGNVAYGYTFGSGTRLTVV.

V is TRBV7-2 and J is TRBJ2-7; D gene unclear. The germline gives CDR1 SGHTA, CDR2 FQGNSA. This CDR3 contains 13 residues. V lost 1 base and J 7 bases, leaving 11 bases between the germline ends. The CDR3 DNA sequence: TGTGCCAGCAGCTTAGGGATCACTGGGGAGCAGTACTTC. This sequence encodes CASSLGITGEQYF.

This chain joins TRBV28 and TRBJ2-7; 15 positions match TRBD2. The CDR3 is made up of 16 amino acids. Looked up from germline, CDR1 is MDHEN and CDR2 is SYDVKM. V lost 5 bases, J lost 6 bases, and 8 bases stayed unmatched. In DNA form, the CDR3 reads TGTGCCAGCAGTGGACTAGCGGGAGGGCCCGAGGTCGAGCAGTACTTC. Its translation is CASSGLAGGPEVEQYF.

This clone was recorded a few times. This rearrangement joins TRBV6-1 to TRBJ1-5; 7 bases are shared with TRBD1. CDR3 length: 16 residues. Germline V gene sequence: CDR1 MNHNS, CDR2 SASEGT. The V gene end was trimmed by 4 bases and the J gene end by 0 bases; junction bases not matched to a gene: 6. The CDR3 region has the DNA TGTGCCAGCAGTGTCAGGGGGGGAAATAGCAATCAGCCCCAGCATTTT. Protein product: CASSVRGGNSNQPQHF.

In its sample, this clone is medium-sized. The rearrangement uses TRBV7-2 and TRBJ2-7; no clear D gene. The ends were cut back, 6 bases at V and 3 bases at J, with 15 bases in the middle. The CDR3 contains 14 residues. The germline gives CDR1 SGHTA, CDR2 FQGNSA. The CDR3 coding sequence is TGTGCCAGCAGTCCCAGTAGGTCCCTCTACGAGCAGTACTTC. As protein: CASSPSRSLYEQYF.

This clone has more than one count but fewer than ten. The chain uses TRBV29-1 and TRBJ2-3; 13 bases match TRBD2. The CDR3 is 14 residues long. Trimming took 6 bases from V and 5 from J; bases not matched to a gene: 5. Germline CDR1 reads SQVTM; CDR2 reads ANQGSEA. The DNA for the CDR3 is TGCAGCGTCATGGGACTAGCGGGATTAGATACGCAGTATTTT. Translation: CSVMGLAGLDTQYF.

The V call is TRBV4-1, the J call TRBJ1-2, with D perhaps matching TRBD1 (5 bases). The CDR3 consists of 15 residues. V lost 1 base and J lost 11, with 20 bases in between. The V gene's germline CDR1 is MGHRA and CDR2 YSYEKL. The CDR3: CASSQGARDRGGYTF. CDR3 nucleotides: TGCGCCAGCAGCCAAGGAGCCAGGGACCGAGGAGGGTACACCTTC.

The chain carries TRBV7-8 and TRBJ2-1, with 9 bases aligning to TRBD2. The CDR3 is made up of 17 amino acids. V lost 2 bases and J lost 4; bases outside the gene matches: 9. The germline gives CDR1 SGHVS, CDR2 FQNEAQ. The CDR3 DNA follows: TGTGCCAGCAGCTTAAGCGGGAGGACCCTCTCGTACAATGAGCAGTTCTTC. Its protein product is CASSLSGRTLSYNEQFF.

The chain recombines TRBV30 with TRBJ2-5; D perhaps matches TRBD2 (5 bases). The CDR3 covers 14 residues. From germline, CDR1 is GTSNPN and CDR2 SVGIG (reference sequence). The V and J ends lost 4 bases and 5 bases respectively, with 17 bases between them. The CDR3 nucleotides are TGTGCCTGGACCGCGGGCACGAGCGTGGAGACCCAGTACTTC. As protein: CAWTAGTSVETQYF.

This chain joins TRBV27 and TRBJ1-4, with 11 bases aligning to TRBD1. Germline V gene data show CDR1 as MNHEY and CDR2 as SMNVEV (reference sequence). Trimming took 6 bases from V and 8 from J; bases not matched to a gene: 2. The CDR3 has 13 amino acids. DNA for the CDR3: TGTGCCAGCAGCCGGGACAGGGGGGAAAAACTGTTTTTT. Translation: CASSRDRGEKLFF.

The V call is TRBV2, the J call TRBJ2-7; TRBD1 agrees at 8 bases. Germline V CDR1 and CDR2: SNHLY, FYNNEI. CDR3 length equals 12 residues. Trimming at V came to 11 bases and at J to 4 bases, leaving 7 bases not matched to a gene. In nucleotides, the CDR3 is TGTGCCTCCTCGGGACAGGTATACGAGCAGTACTTC. Translated, it gives CASSGQVYEQYF.

This sequence joins TRBV28 and TRBJ2-2; D might be TRBD2 (6 bases). The length of the CDR3 is 14 residues. V was cut by 4 bases and J by 5 bases, with 11 bases left in between. Per the germline V gene, CDR1 is MDHEN and CDR2 is SYDVKM. The CDR3 DNA reads as TGTGCCAGCAGTTGGGGACTGACGACCGGGGAGCTGTTTTTT. Residues: CASSWGLTTGELFF.